Detailed here is one TCR beta chain. The sample comes from a study of blood T cell repertoires in COVID-19. Study at large: In each case, the material was cDNA or gDNA derived from T cells, B-cell-depleted T cells, or PBMCs.

Residents of about two dozen US areas, aged roughly 18 to 89 years, made up the participants. Trimming shortened V by 3 bases and J by 1 base, and 13 bases separated the two germline ends. This CDR3 is built from 15 residues. Germline loops: CDR1 SGDLS, CDR2 YYNGEE. Per the original methods: Estimates of nucleated cell counts were drawn from the amplification of reference gene primers. The assay was immunoSEQ multiplex PCR, and TCRdb's table has in-frame clones only and misses some. The DNA was the basis for D and trimming; V, J and clone size are from that table. The sample holds under 200,000 clones, approximately 77% seen once.

This receptor was taken from a man in his 60s who had recovered from COVID-19. The chain employs TRBV9 and TRBJ1-1; the D gene is possibly TRBD1 (6 bases). Sequencing was carried out using PBMCs or T cells enriched from blood (not recorded which). The CDR3 bases are TGTGCCAGCAGCGCGGAGACAGGTGCGAACACTGAAGCTTTCTTT. Translating it yields CASSAETGANTEAFF.